The present T cell receptor (beta chain) was sequenced within a study of T cell repertoires in cytomegalovirus infection. TCRdb re-called the reads through MiXCR, storing one row per CDR3 protein. Among 640,000 or so distinct CDR3 sequences listed, around 35% were seen once. This CDR3 spans 13 amino acids. Trimming removed 6 bases from V and 9 bases from J, with 15 bases in between. CDR1 and CDR2 from the germline V gene are MNHNY and SVGAGI (reference sequence). This clonotype was seen a few times. Its antigen remains unknown. The clonotype originates from a human donor in good health (CMV status not recorded). Some clones in this sample may be carry-over from other donors' samples. The chain has TRBV6-6 and TRBJ1-5; weak D call: TRBD1 (6 bases). Sequences were derived from cultured PBMCs, sampled from culture after CMV antigen stimulation. This chain's CDR3 is CASRPDRTGPQHF. CDR3 bases: TGTGCCAGCAGACCAGACAGGACCGGGCCCCAGCATTTT.